The 24 T cell receptor beta chains in this list originate from one sample, sequenced in a study of Ad26.COV2.S vaccination and SARS-CoV-2 variants. Described treatment: some 20 received Ad26.COV2.S at low or high dose, single or two shots; 5 received placebo; per-sample allocation not given. Day 63 following the first vaccine or placebo injection was when the samples were taken. Sequenced by immunoSEQ multiplex PCR; TCRdb stores in-frame clones only, minus some. The table has 410,000 or so clones, about 90% seen once. This material consisted of peripheral blood, taken in a trial of Ad26.COV2.S vaccine versus placebo. The origin of the receptors is a person between 18 and 65 years old who received the Ad26.COV2.S COVID-19 vaccine or a placebo.

CDR3 sequence reads: CASKTQGTLSYEQYF. The CDR3 DNA sequence: TGTGCCAGCAAAACACAGGGGACCCTATCCTACGAGCAGTACTTC. This sequence joins TRBV2 and TRBJ2-7, with 7 nucleotides matching TRBD1. V shed 7 bases and J 1 base; nucleotides not matched to a gene: 10. Germline V lookup: CDR1 SNHLY, CDR2 FYNNEI. This CDR3 contains 15 residues.

Note on this clone: The same CDR3 is also encoded by other DNA sequences in this sample. This chain joins TRBV7-9 and TRBJ1-1, with D possibly matching TRBD1 (5 bases). Trimming took 2 bases from V and 1 from J, leaving 8 bases between them. From germline, CDR1 is SEHNR and CDR2 FQNEAQ (reference sequence). The CDR3 contains 14 residues. CDR3 nucleotides: TGTGCCAGCAGCTTAAGCCAGGGGAACACTGAAGCTTTCTTT. It encodes CASSLSQGNTEAFF. The full variable domain, with the rest looked up from reference TRBV7-9 and TRBJ1-1, is DTGVSQNPRHKITKRGQNVTFRCDPISEHNRLYWYRQTLGQGPEFLTYFQNEAQLEKSRLLSDRFSAERPKGSFSTLEIQRTEQGDSAMYLCASSLSQGNTEAFFGQGTRLTVV.

This clone was found a few times. The chain employs TRBV9 and TRBJ2-7; 7 nucleotides agree with TRBD1. Germline CDR1 reads SGDLS; CDR2 reads YYNGEE. V lost 4 bases to trimming and J lost 0 bases; unmatched junction nucleotides: 10. This CDR3 is 16 amino acids long. For the CDR3, the DNA is TGTGCCAGCAGCCCCAGAACAGGGGTAAACTCCTACGAGCAGTACTTC. Its translation: CASSPRTGVNSYEQYF.

The V call is TRBV3-1 (or the pseudogene TRBV3-2), the J call TRBJ2-5, with TRBD1 matching 7 bases. The germline V gene has CDR1 LGHDT and CDR2 YNNKEL (reference sequence). The CDR3 has 15 amino acids. The V segment lost 3 bases and the J segment 1 base; nucleotides outside the gene matches: 5. The CDR3 protein is CASSHGTVLQETQYF. The CDR3 nucleotides are TGTGCCAGCAGCCACGGGACAGTACTCCAAGAGACCCAGTACTTC.

The rearrangement joins TRBV4-1 to TRBJ2-7; D not resolved. Germline V lookup: CDR1 MGHRA, CDR2 YSYEKL. Trimming left V 0 bases short and J 3 bases short, with 12 bases between. The CDR3 length is 15 residues. The CDR3: CASSQEPSHLYEQYF. The CDR3 DNA sequence: TGCGCCAGCAGCCAAGAACCCTCCCACCTCTACGAGCAGTACTTC.

There are a few counts of this clone. The V gene is TRBV7-9, the J gene TRBJ2-1; 9 bases match TRBD1. Germline loops: CDR1 SEHNR, CDR2 FQNEAQ (reference sequence). The CDR3 is 15 amino acids. The J segment lost 3 bases and the V segment lost 3 bases, leaving 3 bases of the junction unmatched. CDR3 loop: CASSLRQGGYNEQFF. CDR3 in DNA: TGTGCCAGCAGCTTGAGACAGGGGGGCTACAATGAGCAGTTCTTC.

V usage is TRBV19 and J usage is TRBJ1-4; D unclear. Trimming removed 6 bases at V and 8 bases at J, with 16 bases between. Per the germline V gene, CDR1 is LNHDA and CDR2 is SQIVND (reference sequence). This CDR3 contains 14 residues. Written as DNA, the CDR3 is TGTGCCAGTAGACCCCACGGACTGGGCGAAAAACTGTTTTTT. Translating it yields CASRPHGLGEKLFF.

The CDR3 coding sequence is TGCGCCAGCAGCCCGGGAGGGGGAAGGTCACCCCTCCACTTT. This sequence encodes CASSPGGGRSPLHF. This sequence joins TRBV4-3 and TRBJ1-6; TRBD1 is a possible D gene (6 bases). V lost 4 bases and J 10 bases, leaving 14 bases between the germline ends. The CDR3 consists of 14 residues. Per the germline V gene, CDR1 is LGHNA and CDR2 is YSLEER.

CDR3 region: CASSRWGTTDTQYF. CDR3 sequence (DNA): TGTGCCAGCAGTCGTTGGGGGACCACAGATACGCAGTATTTT. The rearrangement uses TRBV7-2 and TRBJ2-3; perhaps D is TRBD1 or TRBD2 (5 bases each). Trimming pared 6 bases from V and 2 bases from J, leaving 12 bases between. The CDR3 runs to 14 residues. The germline gives CDR1 SGHTA, CDR2 FQGNSA.

The chain employs TRBV7-8 and TRBJ2-2; D is undetermined. This CDR3 is 16 amino acids long. Germline V CDR1 and CDR2: SGHVS, FQNEAQ. Trimming pared 3 bases from V and 3 bases from J, leaving 14 bases between. This CDR3 is CASSFESGSYTGELFF. In nucleotides, the CDR3 is TGTGCCAGCAGCTTCGAGTCCGGTTCTTACACCGGGGAGCTGTTTTTT.

This chain connects TRBV15 to TRBJ2-3; no definite D call. CDR1 and CDR2 from the germline V gene are LNHNV and YYDKDF (reference sequence). V lost 0 bases and J lost 0, with 13 bases in between. CDR3 length equals 17 residues. The CDR3 reads CATSRDPNGTSTDTQYF. The CDR3 DNA reads TGTGCCACCAGCAGAGATCCGAACGGTACTAGCACAGATACGCAGTATTTT.

CDR3 bases: TGTGCCAGCAGCCGCGATCTACAAGAGACCCAGTACTTC. This codes for CASSRDLQETQYF. This chain uses TRBV7-2 with TRBJ2-5; D not resolved. In germline, CDR1 is SGHTA, CDR2 FQGNSA. V lost 5 bases to trimming and J lost 2 bases, with 9 bases between them. CDR3 length equals 13 residues.

This chain connects TRBV3-1 (or the pseudogene TRBV3-2) to TRBJ2-1, with 11 bases identical to TRBD2. The V and J ends lost 6 bases and 6 bases, in that order; junction bases with no gene match: 4. CDR3 size: 14 residues. Germline values: CDR1 LGHDT, CDR2 YNNKEL (reference sequence). The CDR3 nucleotides read TGTGCCAGCAGATATAGCGGGGGGGCCAATGAGCAGTTCTTC. The encoded protein is CASRYSGGANEQFF.

The chain is built from TRBV2 and TRBJ1-1; D call uncertain. The CDR3 extends over 14 amino acids. V was clipped by 6 bases and J by 0 bases, with 11 bases between them. The germline CDR1 and CDR2 sequences are SNHLY and FYNNEI. DNA of the CDR3: TGTGCCAGCAGGTCGCGGGCCTTGAACACTGAAGCTTTCTTT. This sequence encodes CASRSRALNTEAFF. The variable domain in full, completed from reference TRBV2 and TRBJ1-1, reads EPEVTQTPSHQVTQMGQEVILRCVPISNHLYFYWYRQILGQKVEFLVSFYNNEISEKSEIFDDQFSVERPDGSNFTLKIRSTKLEDSAMYFCASRSRALNTEAFFGQGTRLTVV.

This clone was seen a few times. The chain combines TRBV18 with TRBJ1-5; D might be TRBD1 (5 bases). The germline V gene has CDR1 KGHSH and CDR2 LQKENI. This CDR3 has 14 amino acids. With 5 bases removed from V and 4 bases from J, the gap between germline ends came to 12 bases. The CDR3 DNA is TGTGCCAGCTCATCTATCGACAGAAATCAGCCCCAGCATTTT. Translated: CASSSIDRNQPQHF.

V and J are TRBV14 and TRBJ2-5; the D is unclear. Germline values: CDR1 SGHDN, CDR2 FVKESK. The CDR3 is made up of 16 amino acids. With 0 bases removed from V and 5 bases from J, the gap between germline ends came to 16 bases. This chain's CDR3 is CASSQDPTDRSETQYF. DNA of the CDR3: TGTGCCAGCAGCCAAGATCCAACCGACCGGTCCGAGACCCAGTACTTC.

The chain links TRBV29-1 to TRBJ2-1, with D possibly matching TRBD2 (6 bases). Per the germline V gene, CDR1 is SQVTM and CDR2 is ANQGSEA. Trimming removed 2 bases from V and 10 bases from J, with 15 bases in between. The CDR3 has 13 amino acids. CDR3 nucleotides: TGCAGCGTTGAACCGTGGAGGGTTGGGGAGCAGTTCTTC. Its protein is CSVEPWRVGEQFF.

This sequence joins TRBV29-1 and TRBJ2-5; TRBD2 matches 8 bases. The CDR3 is 14 residues long. CDR1 and CDR2 (germline): SQVTM, ANQGSEA. Trimming took 6 bases from V and 5 from J; bases not matched to a gene: 11. In nucleotides, the CDR3 is TGCAGCGTATCAATCGGGGGGGCCGGGGAGACCCAGTACTTC. Its protein is CSVSIGGAGETQYF.

This clone appeared a single time. The chain couples TRBV6-2 or TRBV6-3 to TRBJ2-7, with 12 bases lining up with TRBD2. Germline loops: CDR1 MNHEY, CDR2 SVGEGT. This CDR3 comprises 15 residues. The V and J ends lost 5 bases and 2 bases, in that order; junction bases with no gene match: 4. CDR3 sequence reads: CASSKPSGGAYEQYF. For the CDR3, the DNA is TGTGCCAGCAGTAAGCCTAGCGGGGGGGCCTACGAGCAGTACTTC.

This clone has just a few counts. The gene calls are TRBV5-1 and TRBJ1-2; D not certain. Deletions cut 4 bases from V and 5 bases from J, with 15 bases between. Germline CDR1 SGHRS, CDR2 YFSETQ. The CDR3 covers 14 residues. The CDR3 coding sequence is TGCGCCAGCAGCCTTGAGCAATTAGGTTATGGCTACACCTTC. The encoded protein is CASSLEQLGYGYTF.

J is TRBJ2-1 and V is TRBV27; 8 bases agree with TRBD1. The CDR3 consists of 13 residues. Per the germline V gene, CDR1 is MNHEY and CDR2 is SMNVEV (reference sequence). V was pared by 6 bases and J by 7 bases, with 5 bases of the junction left unmatched. CDR3 residues: CASRRTGGNEQFF. CDR3 DNA: TGTGCCAGCAGAAGAACAGGGGGAAATGAGCAGTTCTTC.

The chain links TRBV20-1 to TRBJ2-7, with D uncertain. The ends were cut back, 2 bases at V and 4 bases at J, with 6 bases in the middle. CDR1 DFQATT and CDR2 SNEGSKA come from the germline V gene (reference sequence). CDR3 length: 11 amino acids. The CDR3 is CSARSQYEQYF. As DNA, the CDR3 is TGCAGTGCTAGATCACAATACGAGCAGTACTTC.

The V and J genes are TRBV25-1 and TRBJ1-6; D is undetermined. Germline assignment: CDR1 MGHDK and CDR2 SYGVNS. Trimming cost V 4 bases and J 0 bases, with 4 bases left between them. The CDR3 runs to 14 residues. In DNA form, the CDR3 reads TGTGCCAGCAGTGTAAGCTCCTATAATTCACCCCTCCACTTT. Amino acid sequence: CASSVSSYNSPLHF.

The rearrangement joins TRBV9 to TRBJ1-5; possible D gene TRBD1, 5 bases. The CDR3 sequence is 14 residues long. The germline V gene encodes CDR1 SGDLS and CDR2 YYNGEE. Trimming removed 0 bases from V and 5 bases from J, with 9 bases in between. CDR3 in DNA: TGTGCCAGCAGCGTAGGAGGGGCCGATCAGCCCCAGCATTTT. It specifies CASSVGGADQPQHF.